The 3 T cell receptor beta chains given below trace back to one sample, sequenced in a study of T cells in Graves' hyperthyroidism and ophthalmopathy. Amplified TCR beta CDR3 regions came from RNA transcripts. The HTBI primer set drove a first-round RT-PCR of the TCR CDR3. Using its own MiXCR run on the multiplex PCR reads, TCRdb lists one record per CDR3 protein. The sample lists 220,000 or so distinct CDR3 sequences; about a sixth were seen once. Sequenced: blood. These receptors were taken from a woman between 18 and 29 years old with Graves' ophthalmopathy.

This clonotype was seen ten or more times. DNA for the CDR3: TGTGCCAGCTCACCGCAAACAGGAAGCAATCAGCCCCAGCATTTT. This sequence encodes CASSPQTGSNQPQHF. This chain links TRBV18 with TRBJ1-5; tentatively, D is TRBD1 (5 bases). V gave up 3 bases and J gave up 1 base, with 10 bases separating them. The CDR3 runs to 15 residues. Per the germline V gene, CDR1 is KGHSH and CDR2 is LQKENI.

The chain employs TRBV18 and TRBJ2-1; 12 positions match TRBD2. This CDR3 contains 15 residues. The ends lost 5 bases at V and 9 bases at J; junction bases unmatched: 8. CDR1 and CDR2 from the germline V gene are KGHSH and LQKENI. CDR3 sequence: CASSSLAGGRVEQFF. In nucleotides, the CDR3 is TGTGCCAGCTCATCCCTAGCGGGAGGGCGGGTTGAGCAGTTCTTC.

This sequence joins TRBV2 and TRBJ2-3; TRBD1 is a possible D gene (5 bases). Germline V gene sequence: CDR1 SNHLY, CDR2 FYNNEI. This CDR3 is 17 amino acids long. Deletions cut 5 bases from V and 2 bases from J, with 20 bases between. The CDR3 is CASSFPPTAYNTDTQYF. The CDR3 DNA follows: TGTGCCAGCAGTTTTCCGCCGACAGCGTACAACACAGATACGCAGTATTTT.